These 3 T cell receptor beta chains share one sample of origin, sequenced in a study of blood T cell repertoires in COVID-19. TCRdb's copy holds only in-frame clones and misses some; the assay was immunoSEQ multiplex PCR. The sample includes under 50,000 clones, approximately 92% of them seen just once. The sample comprised peripheral blood. These receptors were taken from a human donor in a cohort sampled during active COVID-19.

Worth noting for this clone: The junction and the germline gene differ at one end; a read error may be behind it. The sample holds other DNA sequences that translate to the same CDR3. CDR3 bases: TGTGCTAGCAGTCGTAGCGGGATACACACCGGGGAGCTGTTTTTT. Translated, it gives CASSRSGIHTGELFF. The chain links TRBV2 to TRBJ2-2; TRBD2 matches 8 bases. The germline V gene has CDR1 SNHLY and CDR2 FYNNEI. The CDR3 sequence is 15 residues long. Filled out from reference TRBV2 and TRBJ2-2, the complete variable domain reads EPEVTQTPSHQVTQMGQEVILRCVPISNHLYFYWYRQILGQKVEFLVSFYNNEISEKSEIFDDQFSVERPDGSNFTLKIRSTKLEDSAMYFCASSRSGIHTGELFFGEGSRLTVL.

This chain links TRBV10-3 with TRBJ2-2; 12 bases align to TRBD2. From germline, CDR1 is ENHRY and CDR2 SYGVKD. With 10 bases clipped from V and 5 bases from J, the junction kept 5 bases outside the gene matches. This CDR3 contains 14 residues. CDR3 DNA sequence: TGTGCCAGCGGACTAGCGGGAAATACCGGGGAGCTGTTTTTT. It yields the protein CASGLAGNTGELFF.

This clone was recorded only once. This chain links TRBV18 with TRBJ2-7, with a weak D call TRBD2 (5 bases). The length of the CDR3 is 13 residues. Between the trimmed V and J ends, which lost 1 base and 9 bases, there was a span of 13 bases. Germline loops: CDR1 KGHSH, CDR2 LQKENI. The CDR3 sequence is CASSPLDSLGQYF. CDR3 nucleotide sequence: TGTGCCAGCTCACCACTGGACTCTTTAGGGCAGTACTTC.